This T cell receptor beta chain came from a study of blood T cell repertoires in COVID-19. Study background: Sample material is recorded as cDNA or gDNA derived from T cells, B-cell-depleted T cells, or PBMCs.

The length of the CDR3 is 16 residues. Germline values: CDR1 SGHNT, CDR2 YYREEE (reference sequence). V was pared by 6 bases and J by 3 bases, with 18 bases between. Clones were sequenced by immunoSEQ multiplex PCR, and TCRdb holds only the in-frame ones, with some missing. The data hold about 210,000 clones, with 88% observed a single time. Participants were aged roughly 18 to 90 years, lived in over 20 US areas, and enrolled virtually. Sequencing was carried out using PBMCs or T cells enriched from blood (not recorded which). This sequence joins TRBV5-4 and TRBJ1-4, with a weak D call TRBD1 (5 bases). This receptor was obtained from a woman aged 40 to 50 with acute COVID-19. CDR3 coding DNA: TGTGCCAGCACCCACGACGGGGGACGGGCTAATGAAAAACTGTTTTTT. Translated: CASTHDGGRANEKLFF.